This T cell receptor beta chain stems from a study of blood T cell repertoires in COVID-19. Study context: Material from acute and convalescent COVID-19 was sourced from the United States, Italy and Spain. From T cells, B-cell-depleted T cells, or PBMCs came the material, which was cDNA or gDNA.

In the source study's methods: Cell counts per sample came from amplifying reference gene primers. Clones were sequenced by immunoSEQ multiplex PCR, and TCRdb holds only the in-frame ones, with some missing. V and J calls and clone size follow that table, whereas D and trimming were derived from the DNA. The repertoire holds around 6,700 clones, with roughly nine tenths as singletons. The TCR sequence derives from a man between 65 and 85 years old with active COVID-19. Sample: peripheral blood.

CDR3 residues: CASSYGLAGGQYEQYF. The CDR3 coding sequence is TGTGCCAGCAGTTACGGACTAGCGGGGGGGCAGTACGAGCAGTACTTC. The V call is TRBV6-5, the J call TRBJ2-7; TRBD2 aligns across 15 bases. The CDR3 is 16 residues long. Losses at the gene ends were 2 bases for V and 4 bases for J; bases not matched to a gene: 3. Germline V gene lookup returns CDR1 MNHEY and CDR2 SVGAGI.